The rows below give T cell receptor beta chains drawn from one sample of a study of cytomegalovirus exposure and HLA in healthy donors. Clones were sequenced by immunoSEQ multiplex PCR, and TCRdb holds only the in-frame ones, with some missing. The sample gives some 190,000 clones, roughly 77% of which show up once; roughly 3.6% is in the top ten. Sequenced material: PBMCs. The receptors shown here come from a man aged 35 to 55 in good health and CMV-seropositive. Each CDR3 is given with its conserved first and last residue. The order of the fields is CDR3 DNA, CDR3 protein, D gene, clone size, V gene, J gene. The D gene is left open where the match is weak. Rows may omit the clone size; those that give it use once, few, many or a size class.

CDR3nt: TGTGCCAGCAGTGATAGCGGGACCTACAATGAGCAGTTCTTC
CDR3aa: CASSDSGTYNEQFF
d_gene: TRBD2
abundance: NA
v_gene: TRBV27
j_gene: TRBJ2-1

CDR3nt: TGTGCCAGTAGTAATCCAGGGGGCATGGGGTCCTGGAGCCAAGATACGCAGTATTTT
CDR3aa: CASSNPGGMGSWSQDTQYF
d_gene: TRBD1
abundance: NA
v_gene: TRBV19
j_gene: TRBJ2-3

CDR3nt: TGTGCCAGTGGGGGATGGGGGGCAGATACGCAGTATTTT
CDR3aa: CASGGWGADTQYF
d_gene: NA
abundance: NA
v_gene: TRBV7-2
j_gene: TRBJ2-3

CDR3nt: TGTGCCAGCAGTTTGTTACAGGGGCCGCCACAGACCCAGTACTTC
CDR3aa: CASSLLQGPPQTQYF
d_gene: TRBD1
abundance: NA
v_gene: TRBV27
j_gene: TRBJ2-5

CDR3nt: TGTGCCAGCAGCTTCCCGGCGCGGACAGGGGACACCGGGGAGCTGTTTTTT
CDR3aa: CASSFPARTGDTGELFF
d_gene: TRBD1
abundance: NA
v_gene: TRBV7-9
j_gene: TRBJ2-2

CDR3nt: TGTGCCAGCAGCCCCCGGGGTCCGGAGACCCAGTACTTC
CDR3aa: CASSPRGPETQYF
d_gene: NA
abundance: NA
v_gene: TRBV7-9
j_gene: TRBJ2-5

CDR3nt: TGCGCCAGCAGCTTAGAACAGGGTAGGGACACTGAAGCTTTCTTT
CDR3aa: CASSLEQGRDTEAFF
d_gene: NA
abundance: few
v_gene: TRBV5-1
j_gene: TRBJ1-1

CDR3nt: TGTGCCAGTAGCTCCGGACAGGGGTTGTTTCAGCCCCAGCATTTT
CDR3aa: CASSSGQGLFQPQHF
d_gene: TRBD1
abundance: NA
v_gene: TRBV19
j_gene: TRBJ1-5

CDR3nt: TGTGCCAGCAGTTCGGGACAGGGGTCTAATCAGCCCCAGCATTTT
CDR3aa: CASSSGQGSNQPQHF
d_gene: TRBD1
abundance: NA
v_gene: TRBV27
j_gene: TRBJ1-5

CDR3nt: TGTGCCAGCAGCCGCTGGGGGCTTAGTCAGCCCCAGCATTTT
CDR3aa: CASSRWGLSQPQHF
d_gene: NA
abundance: once
v_gene: TRBV5-6
j_gene: TRBJ1-5

CDR3nt: TGTGCCAGCAGCGTAGTTACCGGGACAGGTTCCGGGGAGCTGTTTTTT
CDR3aa: CASSVVTGTGSGELFF
d_gene: TRBD1
abundance: few
v_gene: TRBV9
j_gene: TRBJ2-2

CDR3nt: TGTGCCAGCAGCGGGGCCCAGGGGTGGGGAACAGATACGCAGTATTTT
CDR3aa: CASSGAQGWGTDTQYF
d_gene: NA
abundance: once
v_gene: TRBV7-9
j_gene: TRBJ2-3

CDR3nt: TGTGCCAGTAGTAGATTAGCGGGGATGGGCACAGATACGCAGTATTTT
CDR3aa: CASSRLAGMGTDTQYF
d_gene: TRBD2
abundance: once
v_gene: TRBV19
j_gene: TRBJ2-3

CDR3nt: TGCGCCAGCAGCCAAGAATCCAGCGGAGCGAACACCGGGGAGCTGTTTTTT
CDR3aa: CASSQESSGANTGELFF
d_gene: NA
abundance: NA
v_gene: TRBV4-1
j_gene: TRBJ2-2

CDR3nt: TGTGCCGGGAACGGGACTAGCGGGCACAATGAGCAGTTCTTC
CDR3aa: CAGNGTSGHNEQFF
d_gene: TRBD2
abundance: NA
v_gene: TRBV11-2
j_gene: TRBJ2-1

CDR3nt: TGTGCCAGCAGTCCGTGGGGGGGCAGAACAGATACGCAGTATTTT
CDR3aa: CASSPWGGRTDTQYF
d_gene: NA
abundance: NA
v_gene: TRBV6-5
j_gene: TRBJ2-3

CDR3nt: TGTGCCAGCATCCCCAGCGGGACCGTTGCCGGGGAGCTGTTTTTT
CDR3aa: CASIPSGTVAGELFF
d_gene: TRBD2
abundance: once
v_gene: TRBV7-9
j_gene: TRBJ2-2

CDR3nt: TGTGCCAGCAGCTTAGGCCCACGGGAAAAACTGTTTTTT
CDR3aa: CASSLGPREKLFF
d_gene: NA
abundance: once
v_gene: TRBV7-9
j_gene: TRBJ1-4

CDR3nt: TGTGCCAGCAGTTTACGCAACAGGGCGGTCACTGAAGCTTTCTTT
CDR3aa: CASSLRNRAVTEAFF
d_gene: NA
abundance: NA
v_gene: TRBV27
j_gene: TRBJ1-1

CDR3nt: TGTGCCAGCAGCCAAATACTAGCGGGAGGAGGGGCGGCCGGGGAGCTGTTTTTT
CDR3aa: CASSQILAGGGAAGELFF
d_gene: TRBD2
abundance: NA
v_gene: TRBV4-2
j_gene: TRBJ2-2

CDR3nt: TGCGCCAGCAGCCGGGACAGACCCCGCGAGCAGTACTTC
CDR3aa: CASSRDRPREQYF
d_gene: TRBD1
abundance: once
v_gene: TRBV5-1
j_gene: TRBJ2-7

CDR3nt: TGTGCCAGCTCACTCCTAGCGGACACCGGGGAGCTGTTTTTT
CDR3aa: CASSLLADTGELFF
d_gene: TRBD2
abundance: once
v_gene: TRBV18
j_gene: TRBJ2-2

CDR3nt: TGTGCCAGCACCACCAACCGCAGGGTCTCCTACGAGCAGTACTTC
CDR3aa: CASTTNRRVSYEQYF
d_gene: NA
abundance: once
v_gene: TRBV6-1
j_gene: TRBJ2-7

CDR3nt: TGTGCCAGCTCCCAACAGGAGCCCTCCTACGAGCAGTACTTC
CDR3aa: CASSQQEPSYEQYF
d_gene: NA
abundance: NA
v_gene: TRBV18
j_gene: TRBJ2-7

CDR3nt: TGTGCCAGCAGGGACAGGGGGGTGGATCAGCCCCAGCATTTT
CDR3aa: CASRDRGVDQPQHF
d_gene: TRBD1
abundance: NA
v_gene: TRBV6-1
j_gene: TRBJ1-5

CDR3nt: TGTGCCAGCAGCTTTAGTGCGGGTTTGAGTCCCGGGGAGCTGTTTTTT
CDR3aa: CASSFSAGLSPGELFF
d_gene: NA
abundance: NA
v_gene: TRBV11-2
j_gene: TRBJ2-2

CDR3nt: TGCGCCAGCAGCAGCCGGAGAGGGTCCTATAATTCACCCCTCCACTTT
CDR3aa: CASSSRRGSYNSPLHF
d_gene: NA
abundance: NA
v_gene: TRBV5-1
j_gene: TRBJ1-6

CDR3nt: TGTGCCAGCAGCGGACAGGGGAGGCAGCCCCAGCATTTT
CDR3aa: CASSGQGRQPQHF
d_gene: TRBD1
abundance: NA
v_gene: TRBV6-6
j_gene: TRBJ1-5

CDR3nt: TGTGCCAGCAGCCCCACCGGGATACATGGCTCCGAGCAGTACTTC
CDR3aa: CASSPTGIHGSEQYF
d_gene: NA
abundance: NA
v_gene: TRBV7-3
j_gene: TRBJ2-7

CDR3nt: TGTGCCACCCAACAGGGTGCCGGAAACACCATATATTTT
CDR3aa: CATQQGAGNTIYF
d_gene: NA
abundance: NA
v_gene: TRBV11-2
j_gene: TRBJ1-3

CDR3nt: TGTGCCATCAGTCCATTGTTGGGGCCAGCGTACGAGCAGTACTTC
CDR3aa: CAISPLLGPAYEQYF
d_gene: NA
abundance: NA
v_gene: TRBV10-3
j_gene: TRBJ2-7

CDR3nt: TGCGCCAGCAGCCACCCCCCGACAGGGATCTCTAGCACAGATACGCAGTATTTT
CDR3aa: CASSHPPTGISSTDTQYF
d_gene: TRBD1
abundance: NA
v_gene: TRBV4-1
j_gene: TRBJ2-3

CDR3nt: TGTGCCAGCAGCTTAGCAACCGGGGGGGCCAGGGAGCAGTTCTTC
CDR3aa: CASSLATGGAREQFF
d_gene: TRBD2
abundance: NA
v_gene: TRBV7-6
j_gene: TRBJ2-1

CDR3nt: TGTGCCAGCAGTACCAACGGGGGGGATGAGCAGTTCTTC
CDR3aa: CASSTNGGDEQFF
d_gene: TRBD2
abundance: NA
v_gene: TRBV6-6
j_gene: TRBJ2-1

CDR3nt: TGTGCCAGCAGATCTAGCGGGAGCTCCTACAATGAGCAGTTCTTC
CDR3aa: CASRSSGSSYNEQFF
d_gene: TRBD2
abundance: NA
v_gene: TRBV2
j_gene: TRBJ2-1